This TCR beta chain is from a study of blood T cells in healthy people across ages. With respect to this clonotype: Its antigen is not known.

For the second PCR, which ran for about 6 to 11 cycles, a sample-barcoded 5' primer and a J-beta primer mix were used. Each cDNA molecule carried a tag from a template-switch adaptor that contained 12 random nucleotides. MiXCR was run by TCRdb on the 5' RACE reads, yielding one entry per CDR3 protein. The sample has about 1,500,000 distinct CDR3 sequences; roughly 40% are singletons. The CDR3 contains 12 residues. Findings and limits, study-wide: Both naive CD4+ cell counts and diversity were greater in long-lived donors than in aged donors.

This chain uses TRBV12-3 or TRBV12-4 with TRBJ2-7; possible D gene TRBD1, 6 bases. The J call may be wrong; the DNA end is better matched by TRBJ2-5. This receptor was taken from a woman under 30 in good health. What was sequenced was blood. The CDR3 sequence: CASNDRSETQYF. DNA of the CDR3: TGTGCCAGCAATGACAGGAGTGAGACCCAGTACTTC.